These T cell receptor beta chains were read from a single sample in a study of T cell changes during pregnancy in multiple sclerosis. Clones were sequenced by immunoSEQ multiplex PCR, and TCRdb holds only the in-frame ones, with some missing. This table has under 75,000 clones, 80% to 95% appearing once. This material consisted of CD4+ T cells from peripheral blood mononuclear cells, taken after pregnancy. The receptors shown here come from a female donor with multiple sclerosis, enrolled in a pregnancy study. Both conserved end residues are part of each CDR3. D genes are given only for firm matches. Clone size is given for some rows only: seen once, a few or many times, or a class if the clone is expanded.

v_gene: TRBV27; j_gene: TRBJ1-5; d_gene: .; abundance: .; CDR3aa: CASSLSRVGQPQHF; CDR3nt: TGTGCCAGCAGTTTATCGAGGGTAGGTCAGCCCCAGCATTTT
v_gene: TRBV7-8; j_gene: TRBJ1-2; d_gene: .; abundance: .; CDR3aa: CASSSTGIHYGYTF; CDR3nt: TGTGCCAGCAGCTCCACGGGGATTCACTATGGCTACACCTTC
v_gene: TRBV5-1; j_gene: TRBJ2-1; d_gene: .; abundance: .; CDR3aa: CASSLGLEVKFF; CDR3nt: TGCGCCAGCAGCTTGGGGCTCGAGGTAAAGTTCTTC
v_gene: TRBV7-2; j_gene: TRBJ1-2; d_gene: TRBD1; abundance: .; CDR3aa: CASSPQGAVGYTF; CDR3nt: TGTGCCAGCAGCCCACAGGGGGCGGTTGGCTACACCTTC
v_gene: TRBV29-1; j_gene: TRBJ2-1; d_gene: TRBD2; abundance: once; CDR3aa: CSVAGLAGGTSYNEQFF; CDR3nt: TGCAGCGTCGCTGGACTAGCGGGGGGGACTTCCTACAATGAGCAGTTCTTC
v_gene: TRBV7-3; j_gene: TRBJ1-2; d_gene: TRBD1; abundance: .; CDR3aa: CASSLTGQGAHYGYTF; CDR3nt: TGTGCCAGCAGCTTAACGGGACAGGGGGCCCACTATGGCTACACCTTC
v_gene: TRBV19; j_gene: TRBJ1-2; d_gene: .; abundance: .; CDR3aa: CASSTGLFGGYTF; CDR3nt: TGTGCCAGTAGTACAGGTCTCTTCGGTGGCTACACCTTC
v_gene: TRBV7-3; j_gene: TRBJ1-6; d_gene: .; abundance: few; CDR3aa: CASSLSGGNSPLHF; CDR3nt: TGTGCCAGCAGCTTATCGGGGGGAAATTCACCCCTCCACTTT
v_gene: TRBV28; j_gene: TRBJ1-1; d_gene: .; abundance: .; CDR3aa: CASSSPTTEAFF; CDR3nt: TGTGCCAGCAGTTCCCCTACCACTGAAGCTTTCTTT
v_gene: TRBV19; j_gene: TRBJ2-1; d_gene: TRBD1; abundance: .; CDR3aa: CASSTGTGRGNEQFF; CDR3nt: TGTGCCAGTAGTACCGGGACAGGGCGAGGTAATGAGCAGTTCTTC
v_gene: TRBV5-1; j_gene: TRBJ2-7; d_gene: .; abundance: .; CDR3aa: CASSAPGTSYEQYF; CDR3nt: TGCGCCAGCAGCGCCCCCGGGACATCTTACGAGCAGTACTTC
v_gene: TRBV5-6; j_gene: TRBJ2-1; d_gene: TRBD1; abundance: .; CDR3aa: CASRAKSGTGGLWYNEQFF; CDR3nt: TGTGCCAGCAGGGCTAAATCCGGGACAGGGGGCCTCTGGTACAATGAGCAGTTCTTC
v_gene: TRBV2; j_gene: TRBJ2-7; d_gene: .; abundance: .; CDR3aa: CASSEEYEQYF; CDR3nt: TGTGCCAGCAGCGAGGAGTACGAGCAGTACTTC
v_gene: TRBV25-1; j_gene: TRBJ2-3; d_gene: TRBD1; abundance: .; CDR3aa: CATSSGGGTDTQYF; CDR3nt: TGTGCCACAAGCTCAGGGGGCGGCACAGATACGCAGTATTTT
v_gene: TRBV2; j_gene: TRBJ1-4; d_gene: .; abundance: .; CDR3aa: CASKVSYLNEKLFF; CDR3nt: TGTGCCAGCAAAGTAAGCTACCTTAATGAAAAACTGTTTTTT
v_gene: TRBV6-6; j_gene: TRBJ2-1; d_gene: .; abundance: .; CDR3aa: CASRRDFEQFF; CDR3nt: TGTGCCAGCAGACGGGACTTTGAGCAGTTCTTC
v_gene: TRBV18; j_gene: TRBJ2-7; d_gene: TRBD1; abundance: .; CDR3aa: CASSPRDRPYEQYF; CDR3nt: TGTGCCAGCTCACCCCGGGACAGGCCCTACGAGCAGTACTTC
v_gene: TRBV18; j_gene: TRBJ2-3; d_gene: .; abundance: .; CDR3aa: CASSPELAGTTTDTQYF; CDR3nt: TGTGCCAGCTCACCAGAGCTCGCGGGGACCACCACAGATACGCAGTATTTT
v_gene: TRBV28; j_gene: TRBJ2-7; d_gene: .; abundance: .; CDR3aa: CASSLPDRPNEQYF; CDR3nt: TGTGCCAGCAGTTTACCCGACAGGCCTAACGAGCAGTACTTC
v_gene: TRBV6-1; j_gene: TRBJ2-5; d_gene: TRBD1; abundance: .; CDR3aa: CASSELTGEETQYF; CDR3nt: TGTGCCAGCAGTGAATTGACAGGGGAAGAGACCCAGTACTTC
v_gene: TRBV5-1; j_gene: TRBJ1-1; d_gene: .; abundance: .; CDR3aa: CASSQALKTNTEAFF; CDR3nt: TGCGCCAGCAGTCAGGCCCTGAAAACCAACACTGAAGCTTTCTTT
v_gene: TRBV7-3; j_gene: TRBJ2-2; d_gene: .; abundance: once; CDR3aa: CASSSGYTGELFF; CDR3nt: TGTGCCAGCAGCTCGGGGTACACCGGGGAGCTGTTTTTT
v_gene: TRBV18; j_gene: TRBJ2-3; d_gene: TRBD2; abundance: .; CDR3aa: CASSPELAGPTQYF; CDR3nt: TGTGCCAGCTCACCTGAACTAGCGGGACCTACGCAGTATTTT
v_gene: TRBV28; j_gene: TRBJ2-7; d_gene: .; abundance: .; CDR3aa: CASSLIGGYYEQYF; CDR3nt: TGTGCCAGCAGTTTAATCGGGGGTTATTACGAGCAGTACTTC
v_gene: TRBV5-1; j_gene: TRBJ2-3; d_gene: .; abundance: once; CDR3aa: CASGGGPSTDTQYF; CDR3nt: TGCGCCAGCGGGGGCGGACCTAGCACAGATACGCAGTATTTT
v_gene: TRBV7-3; j_gene: TRBJ1-3; d_gene: TRBD1; abundance: .; CDR3aa: CASSFTGGTGNTIYF; CDR3nt: TGTGCCAGCAGCTTCACAGGGGGGACAGGAAACACCATATATTTT
v_gene: TRBV5-1; j_gene: TRBJ1-1; d_gene: TRBD1; abundance: once; CDR3aa: CASSLGTGWGTEAFF; CDR3nt: TGCGCCAGCAGCCTTGGGACAGGGTGGGGGACTGAAGCTTTCTTT
v_gene: TRBV6-5; j_gene: TRBJ2-7; d_gene: TRBD2; abundance: .; CDR3aa: CASRLAGGIYEQYF; CDR3nt: TGTGCCAGCAGACTAGCGGGAGGTATCTACGAGCAGTACTTC
v_gene: TRBV28; j_gene: TRBJ2-2; d_gene: TRBD2; abundance: once; CDR3aa: CASSPAGGQDTGELFF; CDR3nt: TGTGCCAGCAGCCCAGCGGGAGGGCAGGACACCGGGGAGCTGTTTTTT